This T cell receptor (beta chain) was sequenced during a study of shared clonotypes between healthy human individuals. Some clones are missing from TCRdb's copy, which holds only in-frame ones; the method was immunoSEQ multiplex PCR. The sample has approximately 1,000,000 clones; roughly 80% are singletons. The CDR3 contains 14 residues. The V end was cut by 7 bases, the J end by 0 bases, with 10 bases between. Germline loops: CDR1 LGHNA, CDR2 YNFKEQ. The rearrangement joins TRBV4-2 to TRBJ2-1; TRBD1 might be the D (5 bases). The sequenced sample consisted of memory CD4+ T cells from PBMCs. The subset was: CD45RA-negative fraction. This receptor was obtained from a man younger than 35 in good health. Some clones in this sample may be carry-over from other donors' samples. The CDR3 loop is CASNRQSSYNEQFF. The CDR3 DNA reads TGTGCCAGCAACAGACAGAGCTCCTACAATGAGCAGTTCTTC.